This TCR beta chain was captured in a study of shared clonotypes between healthy human individuals (TCRdb year 2020). About the full investigation: A few men and two women, aged 18 to 49 years, made up the cohort. Blood TCR repertoires of five healthy adults were deeply sequenced to estimate repertoire size and the extent of clonotype sharing between individuals. To increase sequencing depth and limit assay-specific biases, different laboratories used diverse techniques to prepare libraries and sequence TCR repertoires. Per donor, leukapheresis produced somewhere between about 0.8 and 9 billion PBMCs. Overall study results and their limits: Based on pairwise subsampling, the degree of clonotype sharing among donors was expected to be affected by sequencing depth. The small number of donors limited the genetic and exposure-history diversity represented. Only blood was sampled, and tissue TCR repertoires likely differ from those in blood.

In regard to this clone: Its antigen target is currently unknown. Base qualities are not recorded, but no much larger clone differs from it by a single base.

Donors were healthy HIV-negative adults with no recently reported acute infections or vaccinations. All donors were Caucasian adults living in Nashville, Tennessee, USA. In the unsorted samples, tens of millions of PBMCs were counted, and genomic DNA was extracted using the QIAamp DNA Blood Mini kit. After blood collection by leukapheresis, PBMCs were isolated using Ficoll-Histopaque density gradient centrifugation and then cryopreserved in the vapor phase of liquid nitrogen. Using the deep immunoSEQ assay, multiplex PCR amplified TCR CDR3 regions from genomic DNA. Genomic DNA extracted from each cell subset was distributed evenly over all wells of several immunoSEQ 96-well plates, and each plate served as one replicate. For unsorted PBMC, 250 to 350 ng genomic DNA, equal to around 30,000 T cell genomes, was loaded into each replicate PCR. Genomic DNA from unsorted PBMC was sequenced over ten immunoSEQ deep assay plates. Purified libraries were quantified with a Qubit 3.0 fluorometer, sized on a Bioanalyzer 2100, and re-quantified with the KAPA Library Quantification kit. A separate single-read 150-cycle Illumina NextSeq 550 flow cell was used to sequence each immunoSEQ 96-well plate. In the authors' own workflow: Because the immunoSEQ output held only junctional sequences and lacked quality scores, the filtering could not match the filtering applied to full-length reads. Sequences were annotated with PyIR, a Python wrapper for IgBLAST v1.9, and V/J genes and CDR3 were assigned using IMGT germline references. Reads were removed for weak V/J assignments (E-value above 1e-6), missing CDR3, stop codons, out-of-frame junctions, or ambiguous translated residues. V3J clonotypes were defined by identical inferred V gene, J gene, and CDR3 amino acid sequence. Percentage overlap between repertoires was computed as shared unique clonotypes divided by the size of the smaller repertoire. Three approaches were used to assess repertoire richness: RTK rarefaction, the Chao1 estimator, and Recon v2.1 estimates of unobserved clonotypes. Held by TCRdb, this immuneACCESS table contains in-frame sequences only and omits some clones. Under half of the omission traces to an unresolved V gene where checked; the cause of the rest is unknown. Clone size and the V and J calls come from that table; the DNA yielded D and trimming. The sample data list about 490,000 clones, and over 60% of these were observed just once. Approximately 13% of the sample is taken by the ten largest.

Compared with germline, V lacks 1 base and J lacks 4 bases; bases without a gene match: 3. From the cysteine up to the phenylalanine, the CDR3 has a length of 16 residues. The sequence is cut down to CDR3 DNA, 48 bases in frame from base 1. The germline V gene sets CDR1 to LGHNA and CDR2 to YSLEER. The origin of this receptor is a woman in her forties in good health. Some clones in this sample may be carry-over from other donors' samples. This receptor chain uses TRBV4-3 and TRBJ2-3, and 12 junctional nucleotides match TRBD2. The sequencing sample was made of PBMCs. The encoded CDR3 is CASSQAASGRADTQYF. The DNA sequence reads TGCGCCAGCAGCCAAGCGGCTAGCGGGAGGGCAGATACGCAGTATTTT.